What follows is one T cell receptor (beta chain) and its context. Its target is not known. CDR3 length: 16 residues. CDR1 is LNHDA, CDR2 SQIVND, per germline (reference sequence). The trim removed 4 bases at V and 8 bases at J, leaving 13 bases unmatched. Repertoires were generated with immunoSEQ multiplex PCR, while TCRdb's copy carries only in-frame clones and drops some. The top ten hold approximately 25% of the sample, which has fewer than 10,000 clones, more than 75% seen once. Cyclophosphamide on days +3 and +4 followed busulfan-fludarabine conditioning and a marrow graft. This sample stems from a study of T cells after posttransplantation cyclophosphamide. Whole-study results and caveats: Skin or GI-infiltrating T cells shared few TRB sequences with blood.

The source was PBMCs, collected after allogeneic stem cell transplant with posttransplant cyclophosphamide. This sequence joins TRBV19 and TRBJ2-1; 8 nucleotides agree with TRBD2. This TCR was sampled from a female patient in her forties who received an allogeneic stem cell transplant from an unrelated donor, was CMV-positive, and had no GVHD. Some T cells may originate from the graft donor. CDR3 nucleotide sequence: TGTGCCAGTAGTAGGGGGGTCCCCGGGGGGGCTTATGAGCAGTTCTTC. Its translation: CASSRGVPGGAYEQFF.